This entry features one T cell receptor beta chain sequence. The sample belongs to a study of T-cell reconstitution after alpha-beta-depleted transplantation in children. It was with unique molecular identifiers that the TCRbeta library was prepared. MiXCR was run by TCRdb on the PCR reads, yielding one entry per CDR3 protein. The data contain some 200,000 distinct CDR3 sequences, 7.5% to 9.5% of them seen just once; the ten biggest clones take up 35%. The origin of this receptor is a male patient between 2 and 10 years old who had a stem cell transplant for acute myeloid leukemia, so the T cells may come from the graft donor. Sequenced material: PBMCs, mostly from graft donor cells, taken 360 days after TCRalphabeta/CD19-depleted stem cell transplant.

The CDR3 DNA reads TGTGCCAGCAGTCCGCTGAGGGGGGGAATTGAAGCTTTCTTT. It specifies CASSPLRGGIEAFF. The J gene is TRBJ1-1, the V gene TRBV12-3 or TRBV12-4, with D perhaps matching TRBD1 (6 bases). V lost 5 bases and J 7 bases, leaving 17 bases between the germline ends. The CDR3 has 14 amino acids.